Listed below are T cell receptor beta chains from one sample, sequenced in a study of CD8 T cells in Susac syndrome. In TCRdb, the immunoSEQ multiplex PCR reads were re-called with MiXCR into one record per CDR3 protein. The profile shows about 300,000 distinct CDR3 sequences, approximately 90% of them singletons. The specimen sequenced was CD8+ T cells from PBMCs. The receptors shown here come from a human donor with multiple sclerosis. Each CDR3 is given with its conserved first and last residue. The D gene is left open where the match is weak. Only part of the rows carry a size: once, few, many, or a class if the clone is expanded.

v_call	d_call	clone_size	j_call	cdr3_aa	cdr3_nt
TRBV19	NA	NA	TRBJ2-1	CASSIGRPGQTYNEQFF	TGTGCCAGTAGTATCGGGCGACCGGGACAAACCTACAATGAGCAGTTCTTC
TRBV4-1	TRBD1	NA	TRBJ1-1	CASSQGGTGITEAFF	TGCGCCAGCAGCCAAGGTGGGACAGGGATCACTGAAGCTTTCTTT
TRBV15	NA	NA	TRBJ1-5	CATSRDRGVDQPQHF	TGTGCCACCAGCAGAGACAGGGGCGTGGATCAGCCCCAGCATTTT
TRBV12-3/TRBV12-4	NA	once	TRBJ1-1	CASRTGSTEAFF	TGTGCCAGCAGGACCGGGAGTACTGAAGCTTTCTTT
TRBV6-1	NA	NA	TRBJ2-3	CASSDLRGGGDTQYF	TGTGCCAGCAGTGATCTGAGGGGAGGGGGGGATACGCAGTATTTT
TRBV7-2	TRBD2	NA	TRBJ2-2	CASRRLSSGGLGGELFF	TGTGCCAGCAGGCGGTTATCTAGCGGGGGGCTCGGCGGGGAGCTGTTTTTT
TRBV4-1	TRBD2	NA	TRBJ2-5	CASSSSRGDETQYF	TGCGCCAGCAGCTCAAGTCGGGGGGATGAGACCCAGTACTTC
TRBV11-2	NA	NA	TRBJ1-2	CASSPTLPPGGYTF	TGTGCCAGCAGCCCGACCCTACCCCCTGGGGGCTACACCTTC
TRBV6-1	NA	NA	TRBJ2-7	CASLQGAEQYF	TGTGCCAGTCTACAGGGCGCCGAGCAGTACTTC
TRBV4-1	NA	once	TRBJ2-7	CASSQGVGIYEQYF	TGCGCCAGCAGCCAAGGAGTAGGGATCTACGAGCAGTACTTC
TRBV10-3	NA	NA	TRBJ2-5	CAISYDGAKQETQYF	TGTGCCATCAGTTATGACGGGGCAAAACAAGAGACCCAGTACTTC
TRBV27	TRBD1	NA	TRBJ2-1	CASSPRTGGSYNEQFF	TGTGCCAGCAGCCCTAGGACAGGGGGCTCCTACAATGAGCAGTTCTTC
TRBV7-9	NA	NA	TRBJ2-1	CASSSSASIYNEQFF	TGTGCCAGCAGCTCCTCCGCTAGCATATACAATGAGCAGTTCTTC
TRBV9	NA	NA	TRBJ1-2	CASSGARPYGYTF	TGTGCCAGCAGCGGAGCCCGGCCCTATGGCTACACCTTC
TRBV19	TRBD2	once	TRBJ2-5	CASTQTSGGGEETQYF	TGTGCCAGTACCCAGACTAGCGGGGGGGGAGAAGAGACCCAGTACTTC
TRBV2	NA	NA	TRBJ2-5	CASLLGGASQETQYF	TGTGCCAGCCTCCTCGGGGGCGCTAGCCAAGAGACCCAGTACTTC
TRBV25-1	NA	NA	TRBJ1-2	CASSGKQEALRGYTF	TGTGCCAGCAGTGGAAAACAGGAAGCGCTTCGTGGCTACACCTTC
TRBV7-9	NA	NA	TRBJ2-7	CASSPTPSSYEQYF	TGTGCCAGCAGTCCAACCCCTAGCTCCTACGAGCAGTACTTC
TRBV27	TRBD1	NA	TRBJ2-6	CASSLQGDDVLTF	TGTGCCAGCAGTTTACAGGGGGACGACGTCCTGACTTTC
TRBV29-1	TRBD1	NA	TRBJ1-1	CSTRTGDTEAFF	TGCAGCACCCGGACAGGGGACACTGAAGCTTTCTTT
TRBV28	NA	once	TRBJ1-2	CASSSTYRVPYYGYTF	TGTGCCAGCAGTTCGACATACAGGGTCCCTTACTATGGCTACACCTTC
TRBV20-1	NA	NA	TRBJ2-1	CSARVGRDLYNEQFF	TGCAGTGCTAGAGTTGGCAGGGACTTATACAATGAGCAGTTCTTC
TRBV7-9	TRBD1	NA	TRBJ2-3	CASRSTGTDRVDTQYF	TGTGCCAGCAGATCGACCGGGACAGACCGTGTGGATACGCAGTATTTT
TRBV7-3	TRBD2	NA	TRBJ2-1	CASSLGTSGSSYNEQFF	TGTGCCAGCAGCCTAGGGACTAGCGGGAGCTCCTACAATGAGCAGTTCTTC
TRBV7-9	NA	NA	TRBJ2-2	CASSLGLDISWTGELFF	TGTGCCAGCAGCTTAGGTCTAGATATATCGTGGACCGGGGAGCTGTTTTTT
TRBV11-2	TRBD1	NA	TRBJ2-1	CASSSPRDRSYNEQFF	TGTGCCAGCAGCTCTCCCCGGGACAGGAGCTACAATGAGCAGTTCTTC
TRBV15	TRBD2	NA	TRBJ2-7	CATSRGKREMGEQYF	TGTGCCACCAGCCGAGGGAAGCGGGAGATGGGGGAGCAGTACTTC
TRBV30	TRBD2	NA	TRBJ2-3	CAWSGSSGSLTDTQYF	TGTGCCTGGAGTGGCTCTAGCGGGAGCCTCACAGATACGCAGTATTTT
TRBV29-1	NA	NA	TRBJ2-3	CSSRGDTQYF	TGCAGCTCTAGGGGGGATACGCAGTATTTT
TRBV3-1	TRBD2	NA	TRBJ2-5	CASSSRTSGSLPRETQYF	TGTGCCAGCAGTTCCCGGACTAGCGGGAGTCTACCACGAGAGACCCAGTACTTC
TRBV6-2/TRBV6-3	NA	NA	TRBJ2-1	CASSYLFTAISYNEQFF	TGTGCCAGCAGTTACCTCTTTACAGCAATCTCCTACAATGAGCAGTTCTTC
TRBV3-1	NA	NA	TRBJ2-5	CASSPTSPGETQYF	TGTGCCAGCAGTCCAACTAGTCCCGGGGAGACCCAGTACTTC